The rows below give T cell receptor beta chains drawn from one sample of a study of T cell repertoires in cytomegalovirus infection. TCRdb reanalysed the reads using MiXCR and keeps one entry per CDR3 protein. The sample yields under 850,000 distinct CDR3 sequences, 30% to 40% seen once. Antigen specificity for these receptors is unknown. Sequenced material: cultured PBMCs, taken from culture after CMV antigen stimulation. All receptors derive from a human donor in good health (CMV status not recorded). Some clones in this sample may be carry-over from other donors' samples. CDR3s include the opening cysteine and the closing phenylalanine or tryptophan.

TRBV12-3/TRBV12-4	CASSLRASEINEKLFF
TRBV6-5	CASSYSGQVNYGYTF
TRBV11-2	CASSLGHLPNQPQHF
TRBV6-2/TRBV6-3	CASSRNQGRTEAFF
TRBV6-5	CASSPTLPRETQYF
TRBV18	CASSPLREGHSNSKQYF
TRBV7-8	CASSFTQGHRWDEQFF
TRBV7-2	CASSFFTGIDGYTF
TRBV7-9	CASSFNDGSRQFF
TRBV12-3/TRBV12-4	CASSSVERGVYEQYF
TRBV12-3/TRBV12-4	CASSFPSPLQETQYF
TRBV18	CASLPLADQETQYF
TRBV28	CASRERRGGGYGYTF
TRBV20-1	CSATRQSGSPTDTQYF
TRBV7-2	CASSLAQDYNNEQFF
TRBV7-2	CASSFAGQGEQYF
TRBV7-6	CASSSLSGGDYNEQFF
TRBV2	CASTGTGGSDTQYF
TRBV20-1	CSARDLLTDTQYF
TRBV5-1	CASSLQSRGTDTQYF
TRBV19	CASSILRSSYNEQFF
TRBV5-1	CASARDVLVLNTEAFF
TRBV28	CASTGRAPRKTNEKLFF
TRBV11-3	CASSLKGGSTEAFF
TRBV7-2	CASSLSSGTGELFF
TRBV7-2	CASSLAAGVDTQYF
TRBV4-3	CASSQDFPGAYNEQFF
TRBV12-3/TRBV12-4	CASSLGTGGREQYF
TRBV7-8	CASSPNRVDQPQHF
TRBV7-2	CASSLVGTDTEAFF
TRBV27	CASSLGVGAVSYNEQFF